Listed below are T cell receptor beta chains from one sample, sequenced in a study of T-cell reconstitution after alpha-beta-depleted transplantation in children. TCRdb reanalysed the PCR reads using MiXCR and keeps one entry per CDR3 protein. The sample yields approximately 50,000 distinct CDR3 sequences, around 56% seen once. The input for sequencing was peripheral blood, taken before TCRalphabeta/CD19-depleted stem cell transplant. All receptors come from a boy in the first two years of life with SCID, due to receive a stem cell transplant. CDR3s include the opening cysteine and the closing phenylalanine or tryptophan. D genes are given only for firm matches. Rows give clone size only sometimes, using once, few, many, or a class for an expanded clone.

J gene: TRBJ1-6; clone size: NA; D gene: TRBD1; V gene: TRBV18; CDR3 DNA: TGTGCCAGCTCGCTTCAGGGGGCGGATTCACCCCTCCACTTT; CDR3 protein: CASSLQGADSPLHF
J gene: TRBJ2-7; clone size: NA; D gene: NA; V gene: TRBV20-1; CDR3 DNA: TGCAGTGCTAGAGATGGTAGCACCGGGACGGACTACTACGAGCAGTACTTC; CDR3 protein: CSARDGSTGTDYYEQYF
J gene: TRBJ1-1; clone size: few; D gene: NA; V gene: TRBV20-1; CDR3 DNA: TGCAGTGCTAGGCGGGGGGGGAGCATGAACACTGAAGCTTTCTTT; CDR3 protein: CSARRGGSMNTEAFF
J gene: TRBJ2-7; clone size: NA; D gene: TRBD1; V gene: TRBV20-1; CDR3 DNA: TGCAGTGCTAGAGATCGGACAGGGAAAGGATTTACCTCTATCTTC; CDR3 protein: CSARDRTGKGFTSIF
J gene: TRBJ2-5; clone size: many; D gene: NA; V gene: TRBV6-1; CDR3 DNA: TGTGCCAGCAGTGAGGAGGCGGGGTCCCTCTGGGAGACCCAGTACTTC; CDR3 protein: CASSEEAGSLWETQYF
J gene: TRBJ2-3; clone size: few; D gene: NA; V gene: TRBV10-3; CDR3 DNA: TGTGCCATCGGTACCCGCACAGATACGCAGTATTTT; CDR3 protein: CAIGTRTDTQYF
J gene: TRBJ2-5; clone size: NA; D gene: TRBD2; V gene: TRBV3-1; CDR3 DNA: TGTGCCAGCAGCGACCGCACTAGCGGGGGGCAAGAGACCCAGTACTTC; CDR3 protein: CASSDRTSGGQETQYF
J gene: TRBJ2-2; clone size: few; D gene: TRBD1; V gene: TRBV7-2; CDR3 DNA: TGTGCCAGCAGCTTAGACAGGGGTCGGAGCACCGGGGAGCTGTTTTTT; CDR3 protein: CASSLDRGRSTGELFF
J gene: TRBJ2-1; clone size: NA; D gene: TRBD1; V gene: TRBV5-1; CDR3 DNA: TGCGCCAGCAGCCGGACAGGCTCCTACAATGAGCAGTTCTTC; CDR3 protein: CASSRTGSYNEQFF
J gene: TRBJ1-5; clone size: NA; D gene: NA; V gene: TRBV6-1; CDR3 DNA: TGTGCCAGCAGCCCGGAGGGAGCCGTACATAGCAATCAGCCCCAGCATTTT; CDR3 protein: CASSPEGAVHSNQPQHF
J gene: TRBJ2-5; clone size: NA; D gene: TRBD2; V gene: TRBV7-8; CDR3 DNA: TGTGCCAAGGGACTAGCGGAAGAGACCCAGTACTTC; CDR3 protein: CAKGLAEETQYF
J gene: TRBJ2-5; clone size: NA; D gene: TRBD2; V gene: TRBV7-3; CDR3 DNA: TGTGCCAGCAGCTTCCTAGCGGGGGGGATGGAGACCCAGTACTTC; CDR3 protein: CASSFLAGGMETQYF
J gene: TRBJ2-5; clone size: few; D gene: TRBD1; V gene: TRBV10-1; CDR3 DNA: TGCGCCAGCAGAGACTCGGGATCCGACAGGGAGCAAGAGACCCAGTACTTC; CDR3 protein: CASRDSGSDREQETQYF
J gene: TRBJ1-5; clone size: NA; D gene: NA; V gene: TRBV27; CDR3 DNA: TGTGCCAGCAGCCACAGGGCTGGTCAGCCCCAGCATTTT; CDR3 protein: CASSHRAGQPQHF
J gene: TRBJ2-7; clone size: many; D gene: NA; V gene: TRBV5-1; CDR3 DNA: TGCGCCAGCAGCTTGGCAGACAGAGTCTCCTACGAGCAGTACTTC; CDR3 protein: CASSLADRVSYEQYF
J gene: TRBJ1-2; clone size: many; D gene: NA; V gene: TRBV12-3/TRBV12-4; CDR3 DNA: TGTGCCAGCACCTCCCGAGTGGGGTTTGGAGGCTACACCTTC; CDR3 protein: CASTSRVGFGGYTF
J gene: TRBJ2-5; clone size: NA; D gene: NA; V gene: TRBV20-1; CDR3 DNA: TGCAGTGCTAGAGCACAGACTAGTCCCCAGACCCAGTACTTC; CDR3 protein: CSARAQTSPQTQYF
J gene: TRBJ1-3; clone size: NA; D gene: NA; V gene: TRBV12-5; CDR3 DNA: TGTGCTAGTGGTCCAGGAAACACCATATATTTT; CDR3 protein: CASGPGNTIYF
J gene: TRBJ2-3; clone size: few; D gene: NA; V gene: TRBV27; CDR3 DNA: TGTGCCAGCAGTTTATTACCCCTGACGGCTAGCACAGATACGCAGTATTTT; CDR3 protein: CASSLLPLTASTDTQYF
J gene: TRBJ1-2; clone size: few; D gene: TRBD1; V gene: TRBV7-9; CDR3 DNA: TGTGCCAGCAGCTATCCAACAGGGGGCTTCTATGGCTACACCTTC; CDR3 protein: CASSYPTGGFYGYTF
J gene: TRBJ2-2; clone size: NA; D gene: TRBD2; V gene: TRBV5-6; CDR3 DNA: TGTGCCAGCAGGTGGACTAGCGGGGTGAACACCGGGGAGCTGTTTTTT; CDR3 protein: CASRWTSGVNTGELFF
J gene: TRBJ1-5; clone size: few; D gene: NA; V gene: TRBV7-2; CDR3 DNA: TGTGCCAGCAGCTCCCTGGACAGTTGGCCCCAGCATTTT; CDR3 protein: CASSSLDSWPQHF
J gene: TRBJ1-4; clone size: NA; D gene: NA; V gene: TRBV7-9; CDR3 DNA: TGTGCCAGCAGCAACCGGGACTCCGGGGGTGAAAAACTGTTTTTT; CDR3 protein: CASSNRDSGGEKLFF